This T cell receptor (beta chain) was captured in a study of blood T cell repertoires in COVID-19. This clone was counted a single time. CDR1 LGHDT and CDR2 YNNKEL come from the germline V gene (reference sequence). V was shortened by 5 bases and J by 7 bases, with 14 bases between the two germline ends. The CDR3 consists of 14 residues. Profiling relied on immunoSEQ multiplex PCR, and the TCRdb table lists in-frame clones only, not all of them. The sample holds approximately 90,000 clones, roughly nine tenths seen once. Sequencing was performed on peripheral blood. This chain links TRBV3-1 (or the pseudogene TRBV3-2) with TRBJ2-2, with a tentative D call TRBD1 (6 bases). The TCR was taken from a woman aged 70-85 years with acute or convalescent COVID-19. In nucleotides, the CDR3 is TGTGCCAGCAGCGGAACACAGGGTTACGGGGAGCTGTTTTTT. The encoded protein is CASSGTQGYGELFF.